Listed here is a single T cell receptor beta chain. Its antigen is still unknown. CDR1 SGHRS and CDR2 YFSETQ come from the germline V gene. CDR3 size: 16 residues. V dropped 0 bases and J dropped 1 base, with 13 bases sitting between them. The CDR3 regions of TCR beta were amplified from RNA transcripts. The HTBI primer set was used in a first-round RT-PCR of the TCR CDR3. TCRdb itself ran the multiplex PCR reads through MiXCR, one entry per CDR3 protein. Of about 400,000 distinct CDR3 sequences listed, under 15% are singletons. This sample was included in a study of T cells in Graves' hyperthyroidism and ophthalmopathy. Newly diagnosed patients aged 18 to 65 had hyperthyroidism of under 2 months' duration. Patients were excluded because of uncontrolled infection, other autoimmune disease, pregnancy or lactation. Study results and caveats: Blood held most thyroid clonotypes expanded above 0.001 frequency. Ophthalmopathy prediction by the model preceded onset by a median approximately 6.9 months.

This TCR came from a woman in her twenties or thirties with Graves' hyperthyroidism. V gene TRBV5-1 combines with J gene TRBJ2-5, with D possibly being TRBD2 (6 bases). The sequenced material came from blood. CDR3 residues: CASSLETGSLQETQYF. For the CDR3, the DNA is TGCGCCAGCAGCTTGGAGACCGGGAGCCTCCAAGAGACCCAGTACTTC.